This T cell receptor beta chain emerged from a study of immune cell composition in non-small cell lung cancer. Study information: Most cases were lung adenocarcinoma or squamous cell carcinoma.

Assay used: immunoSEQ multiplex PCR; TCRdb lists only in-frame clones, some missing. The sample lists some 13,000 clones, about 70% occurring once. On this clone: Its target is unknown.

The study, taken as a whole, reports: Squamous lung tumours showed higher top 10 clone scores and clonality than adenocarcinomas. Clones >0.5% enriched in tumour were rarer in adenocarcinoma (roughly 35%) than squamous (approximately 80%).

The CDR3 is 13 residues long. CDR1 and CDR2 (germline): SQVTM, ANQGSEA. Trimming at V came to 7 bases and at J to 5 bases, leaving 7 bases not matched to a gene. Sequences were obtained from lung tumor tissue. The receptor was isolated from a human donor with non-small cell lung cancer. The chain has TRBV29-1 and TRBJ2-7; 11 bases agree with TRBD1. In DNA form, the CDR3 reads TGCAGCGCCCGGACAGGGGGCGTGAACGAGCAGTACTTC. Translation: CSARTGGVNEQYF.